The T cell receptor (beta chain) under discussion was sequenced for a study of cytomegalovirus exposure and HLA in healthy donors. With regard to this clone: What it binds is unknown.

Study-wide findings and caveats: Most TCR sequences were rare, but some public TCRs occurred in many donors.

PCR primers comprised 60 Vbeta and 13 Jbeta primers. Some clones are missing from TCRdb's copy, which holds only in-frame ones; the method was immunoSEQ multiplex PCR. The table records about 180,000 clones, over 60% of them present only once. This CDR3 spans 13 amino acids. Trimming left V 5 bases short and J 8 bases short, with 12 bases between. CDR1 and CDR2 (germline): MDHEN, SYDVKM. The receptor comes from a man in his forties in good health and CMV-seropositive. Material for sequencing was PBMCs. The chain combines TRBV28 with TRBJ1-4; a weak D match, TRBD1 (5 bases). The CDR3 spells CASSQAGREKLFF. CDR3 coding DNA: TGTGCCAGCAGTCAAGCGGGGCGCGAAAAACTGTTTTTT.